The rows below give T cell receptor beta chains drawn from one sample of a study of patients and donors after allogeneic stem cell transplantation. TCRdb re-called the RT-PCR reads with MiXCR, one entry per CDR3 protein. The sample lists about 87,000 distinct CDR3 sequences, approximately 5.2% occurring once. The sample was blood, either unsorted or a sorted T cell fraction (not recorded which). The receptors come from a human donor who was either an allogeneic HSCT recipient or a stem cell or donor lymphocyte infusion donor (not recorded which). It is not recorded whose cells these are; they may come from a transplant donor. Both conserved end residues are part of each CDR3. The D gene is left open where the match is weak. Size is stated for part of the rows, as once, few or many counts, or as a class when the clone is expanded.

j_call | v_call | d_call | clone_size | cdr3_aa | cdr3_nt
TRBJ2-1 | TRBV7-8 | TRBD2 | many | CASSLGGSTVSYNEQFF | TGTGCCAGCAGTTTGGGGGGGAGTACTGTGTCCTACAATGAGCAGTTCTTC
TRBJ1-5 | TRBV2 | NA | few | CASSERLGAEPQHF | TGTGCCAGCAGTGAACGATTAGGGGCCGAGCCCCAGCATTTT
TRBJ2-3 | TRBV13 | TRBD2 | many | CASSPSTSGRSSTQYF | TGTGCCAGCAGCCCCTCGACTAGCGGGAGGTCCAGTACGCAGTATTTT
TRBJ1-2 | TRBV7-6 | NA | NA | CASSLDVNYGYTF | TGTGCCAGCAGCTTAGACGTGAACTATGGCTACACCTTC
TRBJ2-3 | TRBV15 | NA | few | CATSRMTDTQYF | TGTGCCACCAGCAGGATGACAGATACGCAGTATTTT
TRBJ2-2 | TRBV10-2 | TRBD2 | many | CASIAGKNTGELFF | TGCGCCAGCATAGCGGGGAAGAACACCGGGGAGCTGTTTTTT
TRBJ2-3 | TRBV11-1 | NA | many | CASSLVRMRKPGGDTQYF | TGTGCCAGCAGCTTAGTCCGGATGCGGAAGCCCGGCGGGGATACGCAGTATTTT
TRBJ2-3 | TRBV20-1 | NA | many | CSARTSTDTQYF | TGCAGTGCTCGGACCAGCACAGATACGCAGTATTTT
TRBJ1-1 | TRBV3-1 | NA | many | CASTNNPEAPGAFF | TGTGCCAGCACCAACAATCCAGAGGCCCCCGGGGCTTTCTTT
TRBJ2-1 | TRBV20-1 | TRBD2 | many | CSARPVSGGLIYNEQFF | TGCAGTGCTAGACCCGTTAGCGGGGGGCTTATCTACAATGAGCAGTTCTTC
TRBJ1-1 | TRBV20-1 | TRBD1 | few | CSAKTGVSYLTEAFF | TGCAGTGCCAAAACAGGGGTGAGCTACCTTACTGAAGCTTTCTTT
TRBJ2-7 | TRBV2 | TRBD1 | many | CASSEGGQSKQYF | TGTGCCAGCAGTGAAGGGGGACAGTCCAAGCAGTACTTC
TRBJ2-1 | TRBV20-1 | TRBD2 | few | CSAKTLAGRSYNEQFF | TGCAGTGCCAAGACTCTAGCGGGACGATCCTACAATGAGCAGTTCTTC
TRBJ2-3 | TRBV5-4 | NA | many | CASSLGVGSTDTQYF | TGTGCCAGCAGCTTGGGGGTGGGGAGCACAGATACGCAGTATTTT
TRBJ1-1 | TRBV18 | NA | many | CASSPGTSTEAFF | TGTGCCAGCTCCCCAGGCACTTCCACTGAAGCTTTCTTT
TRBJ2-1 | TRBV2 | TRBD1 | many | CASSGDRLQFF | TGTGCCAGCAGTGGGGACAGACTTCAGTTCTTC
TRBJ2-1 | TRBV10-2 | TRBD2 | NA | CASSEGLAGGLNEQFF | TGCGCCAGCAGTGAGGGACTAGCGGGAGGGCTCAATGAGCAGTTCTTC
TRBJ2-1 | TRBV20-1 | TRBD1 | NA | CSALPPGQGADEQFF | TGCAGTGCTCTACCCCCGGGACAGGGGGCCGATGAGCAGTTCTTC
TRBJ1-1 | TRBV5-1 | TRBD1 | few | CASSWDRANTEAFF | TGCGCCAGCAGCTGGGACAGGGCGAACACTGAAGCTTTCTTT
TRBJ2-1 | TRBV19 | NA | NA | CASSILGRGSYNEQFF | TGTGCCAGTAGTATTCTGGGGAGAGGTTCCTACAATGAGCAGTTCTTC
TRBJ1-1 | TRBV18 | NA | NA | CASSPPSAGNTEAFF | TGTGCCAGCTCACCACCTTCTGCAGGGAACACTGAAGCTTTCTTT
TRBJ2-3 | TRBV7-9 | TRBD1 | many | CASSLGTGLVFADTQYF | TGTGCCAGCAGCTTAGGGACAGGTTTAGTTTTCGCAGATACGCAGTATTTT
TRBJ1-1 | TRBV11-3 | NA | NA | CASSFGGQQNTEAFF | TGTGCCAGCAGCTTTGGCGGACAGCAGAACACTGAAGCTTTCTTT
TRBJ2-2 | TRBV12-3/TRBV12-4 | TRBD2 | many | CASISGGAHGELFF | TGTGCCAGCATCAGCGGGGGGGCCCACGGGGAGCTGTTTTTT
TRBJ1-5 | TRBV15 | NA | many | CATSRDVGVQPQHF | TGTGCCACCAGCAGAGATGTGGGGGTCCAGCCCCAGCATTTT
TRBJ2-5 | TRBV4-1 | TRBD2 | few | CASSQGAASGRWGETQYF | TGCGCCAGCAGCCAAGGTGCGGCTAGCGGGAGGTGGGGGGAGACCCAGTACTTC
TRBJ2-1 | TRBV30 | TRBD2 | many | CAWSLGGLAGYNEQFF | TGTGCCTGGAGTCTGGGGGGACTAGCGGGATACAATGAGCAGTTCTTC
TRBJ2-6 | TRBV7-8 | TRBD2 | NA | CASSLASGGSGANVLTF | TGTGCCAGCAGCTTAGCCTCGGGGGGCTCTGGGGCCAACGTCCTGACTTTC
TRBJ2-2 | TRBV4-1 | NA | many | CASQRSENTGELFF | TGCGCCAGTCAACGGTCCGAGAACACCGGGGAGCTGTTTTTT
TRBJ2-5 | TRBV7-3 | TRBD2 | many | CASSSGGQETQYF | TGTGCCAGCAGTAGCGGGGGACAAGAGACCCAGTACTTC
TRBJ1-2 | TRBV4-1 | NA | NA | CASSPGTLLGVNGYTF | TGCGCCAGCAGCCCCGGGACCCTCCTAGGCGTCAATGGCTACACCTTC
TRBJ1-2 | TRBV9 | TRBD1 | many | CASSASGTGRSYYGYTF | TGTGCCAGCAGCGCTTCCGGGACAGGGCGCTCCTACTATGGCTACACCTTC